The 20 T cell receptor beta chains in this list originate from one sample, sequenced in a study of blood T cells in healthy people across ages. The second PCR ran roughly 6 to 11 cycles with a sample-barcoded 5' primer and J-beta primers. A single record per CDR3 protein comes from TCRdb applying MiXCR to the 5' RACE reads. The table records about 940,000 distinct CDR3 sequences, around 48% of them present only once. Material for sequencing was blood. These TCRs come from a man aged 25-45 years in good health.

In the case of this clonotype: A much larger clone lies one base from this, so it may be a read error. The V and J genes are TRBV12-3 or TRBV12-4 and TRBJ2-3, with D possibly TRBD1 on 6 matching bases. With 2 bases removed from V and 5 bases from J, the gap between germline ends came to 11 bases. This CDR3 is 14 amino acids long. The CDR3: CASSLSLRGDTQYF. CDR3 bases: TGTGCCAGCAGTTTATCTCTCAGGGGAGATACGCAGTATTTT.

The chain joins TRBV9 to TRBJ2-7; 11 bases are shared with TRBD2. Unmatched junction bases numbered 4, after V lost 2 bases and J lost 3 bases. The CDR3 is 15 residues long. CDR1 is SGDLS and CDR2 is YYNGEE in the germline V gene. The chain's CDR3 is CASSVLGTSGYEQYF. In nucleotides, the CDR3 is TGTGCCAGCAGCGTCCTCGGGACTAGCGGCTACGAGCAGTACTTC.

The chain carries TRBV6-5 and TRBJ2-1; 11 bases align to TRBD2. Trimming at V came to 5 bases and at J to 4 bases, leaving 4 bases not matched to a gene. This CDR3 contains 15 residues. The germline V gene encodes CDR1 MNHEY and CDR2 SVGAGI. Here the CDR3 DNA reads TGTGCCAGCAGTCCGGGACTAGCGGAGTACAATGAGCAGTTCTTC. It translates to CASSPGLAEYNEQFF.

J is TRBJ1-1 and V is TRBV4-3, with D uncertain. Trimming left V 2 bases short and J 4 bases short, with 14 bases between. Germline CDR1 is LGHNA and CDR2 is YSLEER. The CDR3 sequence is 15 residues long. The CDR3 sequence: CASSQRTWGSTEAFF. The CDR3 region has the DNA TGCGCCAGCAGCCAAAGGACGTGGGGATCCACTGAAGCTTTCTTT.

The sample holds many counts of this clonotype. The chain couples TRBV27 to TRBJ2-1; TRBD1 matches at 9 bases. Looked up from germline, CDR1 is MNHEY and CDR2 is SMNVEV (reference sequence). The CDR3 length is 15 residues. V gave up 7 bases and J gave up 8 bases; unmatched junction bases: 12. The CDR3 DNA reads TGTGCCAGCACCGTAGGGGACAGGGCTCTTCATGAGCAGTTCTTC. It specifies CASTVGDRALHEQFF.

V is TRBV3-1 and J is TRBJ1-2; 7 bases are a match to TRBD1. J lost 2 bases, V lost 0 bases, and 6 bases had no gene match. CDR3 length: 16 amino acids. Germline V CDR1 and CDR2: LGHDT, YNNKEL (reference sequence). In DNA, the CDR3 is TGTGCCAGCAGCCAAGATGGGAGGGGGCTGAACTATGGCTACACCTTC. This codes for CASSQDGRGLNYGYTF.

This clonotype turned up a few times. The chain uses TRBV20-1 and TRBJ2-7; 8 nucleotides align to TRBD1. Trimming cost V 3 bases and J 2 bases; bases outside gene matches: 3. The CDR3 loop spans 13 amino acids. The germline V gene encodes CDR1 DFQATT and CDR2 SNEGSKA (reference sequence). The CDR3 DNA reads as TGCAGTGCTAGGCCGGGACAGGCCTACGAGCAGTACTTC. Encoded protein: CSARPGQAYEQYF.

The CDR3 protein is CASSATGVAGYTF. The CDR3 region has the DNA TGTGCCAGCAGTGCTACAGGGGTCGCTGGCTACACCTTC. V gene TRBV27 combines with J gene TRBJ1-2; 7 bases are shared with TRBD1. The J segment lost 7 bases and the V segment lost 5 bases, leaving 7 bases of the junction unmatched. The germline gives CDR1 MNHEY, CDR2 SMNVEV (reference sequence). The length of the CDR3 is 13 residues.

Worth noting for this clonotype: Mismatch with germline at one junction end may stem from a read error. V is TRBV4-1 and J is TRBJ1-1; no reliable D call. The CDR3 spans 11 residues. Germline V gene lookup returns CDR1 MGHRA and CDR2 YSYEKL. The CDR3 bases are TGCGGCAGCAGCGGTGGCACTGAAGCTTTCTTT. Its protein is CGSSGGTEAFF.

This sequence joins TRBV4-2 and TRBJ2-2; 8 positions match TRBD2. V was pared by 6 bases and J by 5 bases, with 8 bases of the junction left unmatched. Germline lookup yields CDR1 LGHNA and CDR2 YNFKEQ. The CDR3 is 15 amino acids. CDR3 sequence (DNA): TGTGCCAGCAGAGACCGGGGGGGCCGTACCGGGGAGCTGTTTTTT. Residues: CASRDRGGRTGELFF.

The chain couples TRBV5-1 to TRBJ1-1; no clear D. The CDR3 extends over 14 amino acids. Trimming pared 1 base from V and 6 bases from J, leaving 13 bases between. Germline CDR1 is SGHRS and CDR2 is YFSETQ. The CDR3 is CASSLSSVSPEAFF. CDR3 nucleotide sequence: TGCGCCAGCAGCTTGAGCTCGGTGAGTCCTGAAGCTTTCTTT.

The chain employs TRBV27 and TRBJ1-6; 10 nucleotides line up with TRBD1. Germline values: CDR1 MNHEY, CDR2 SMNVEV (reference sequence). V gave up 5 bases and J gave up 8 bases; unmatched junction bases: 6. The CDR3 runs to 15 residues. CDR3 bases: TGTGCCAGCAGTCCTTTGGGGACAGGGGATTCACCCCTCCACTTT. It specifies CASSPLGTGDSPLHF.

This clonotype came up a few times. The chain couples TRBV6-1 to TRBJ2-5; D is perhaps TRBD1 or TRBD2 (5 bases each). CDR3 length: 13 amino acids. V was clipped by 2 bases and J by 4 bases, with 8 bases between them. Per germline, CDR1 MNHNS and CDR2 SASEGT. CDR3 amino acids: CASSESGRETQYF. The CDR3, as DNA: TGTGCCAGCAGTGAATCGGGGCGAGAGACCCAGTACTTC.

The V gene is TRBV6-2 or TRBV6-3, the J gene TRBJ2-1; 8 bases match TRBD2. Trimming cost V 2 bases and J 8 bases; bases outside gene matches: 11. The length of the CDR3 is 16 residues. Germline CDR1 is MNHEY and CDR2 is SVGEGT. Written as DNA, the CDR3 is TGTGCCAGCAGTTACCCTCGCGGGGGGTTATCGTATGAGCAGTTCTTC. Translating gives CASSYPRGGLSYEQFF.

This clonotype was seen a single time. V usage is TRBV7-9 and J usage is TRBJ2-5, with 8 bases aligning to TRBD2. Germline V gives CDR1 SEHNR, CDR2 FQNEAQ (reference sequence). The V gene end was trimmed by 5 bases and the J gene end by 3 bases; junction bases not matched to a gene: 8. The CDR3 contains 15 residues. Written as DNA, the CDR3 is TGTGCCAGCAGCCCCAACCTTAGCGGGGAAGAGACCCAGTACTTC. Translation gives CASSPNLSGEETQYF.

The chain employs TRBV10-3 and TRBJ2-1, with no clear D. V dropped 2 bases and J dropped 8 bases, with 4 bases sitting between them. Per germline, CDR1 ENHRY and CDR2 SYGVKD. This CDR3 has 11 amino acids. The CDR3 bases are TGTGCCATCAGTGAGAGGGATGAGCAGTTCTTC. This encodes CAISERDEQFF.

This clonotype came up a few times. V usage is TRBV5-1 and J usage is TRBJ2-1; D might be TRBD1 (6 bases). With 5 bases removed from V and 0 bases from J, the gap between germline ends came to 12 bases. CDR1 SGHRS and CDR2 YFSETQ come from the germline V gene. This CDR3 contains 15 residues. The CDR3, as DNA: TGCGCCAGCAGGTTGACAGGTAACTCCTACAATGAGCAGTTCTTC. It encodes CASRLTGNSYNEQFF.

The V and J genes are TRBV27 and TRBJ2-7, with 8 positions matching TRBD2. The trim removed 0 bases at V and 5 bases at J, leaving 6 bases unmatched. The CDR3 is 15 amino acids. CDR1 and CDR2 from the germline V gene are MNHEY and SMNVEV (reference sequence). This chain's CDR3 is CASSLSGGGTHEQYF. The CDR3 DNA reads TGTGCCAGCAGTTTATCGGGCGGGGGGACCCACGAGCAGTACTTC.

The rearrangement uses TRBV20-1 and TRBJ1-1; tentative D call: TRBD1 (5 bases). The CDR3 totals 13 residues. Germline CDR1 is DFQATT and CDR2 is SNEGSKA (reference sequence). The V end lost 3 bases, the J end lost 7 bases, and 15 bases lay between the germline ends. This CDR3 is CSASQPAGHEAFF. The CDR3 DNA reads TGCAGTGCTAGCCAACCTGCAGGGCATGAAGCTTTCTTT.

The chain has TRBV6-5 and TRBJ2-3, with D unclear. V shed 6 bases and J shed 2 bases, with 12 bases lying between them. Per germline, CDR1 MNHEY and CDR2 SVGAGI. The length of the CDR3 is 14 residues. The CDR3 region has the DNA TGTGCCAGCAGACCACCGGGTTACACAGATACGCAGTATTTT. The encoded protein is CASRPPGYTDTQYF.